This TCR beta chain is drawn from a study of cytomegalovirus exposure and HLA in healthy donors. Study-wide results and limits: CMV antigen specificity was confirmed in vitro for a few CMV-associated chains.

The assay was immunoSEQ multiplex PCR, and TCRdb's table has in-frame clones only and misses some. The sample carries 100,000 to 150,000 clones, around 94% recorded once. Germline V gives CDR1 MNHEY, CDR2 SVGAGI. The ends were cut back, 4 bases at V and 0 bases at J, with 7 bases in the middle. The CDR3 has 14 residues. Details on this clone: What it binds is unknown.

Specimen: PBMCs. The sequence came from a woman younger than 35 in good health and CMV-seronegative. J is TRBJ2-1 and V is TRBV6-5; no reliable D call. The CDR3 DNA is TGTGCCAGCAGTTCCGGGTTCTCCTACAATGAGCAGTTCTTC. Amino acid sequence: CASSSGFSYNEQFF.